This record concerns one TCR beta chain sequence. Its antigen specificity is not known. No much larger clone exists at a distance of one base, and base qualities are not known. Sample time point, as interpreted from the label and publication: blood 4 weeks post-SBRT, at nephrectomy. The sample's treatment or condition, from its label and the paper: 15 Gy SBRT to primary tumor, nephrectomy 4 weeks later. Samples were obtained from a clinical trial, in which 15 Gy stereotactic body radiation therapy was delivered to primary renal cell carcinomas and nephrectomy was performed 4 weeks later. To follow tumor-enriched clonotypes, peripheral blood was collected serially from radiation-treated patients at baseline and again at 2 weeks and 4 weeks after SBRT. Every patient had renal cell carcinoma of clear cell pathology. Genomic DNA for TCR sequencing was prepared using the QIAamp DNA Blood Mini Kit (Qiagen). The analyses included only samples that passed all quality control checks.

This sample stems from a study of radiation and T cells in renal cell carcinoma (dated by TCRdb to 2018 to 2020). Regarding the study in general: A total of around 50 samples underwent TCR beta sequencing, made up of approximately 26 tumors and about 27 peripheral blood samples. In the 55 or so samples combined, several million unique CDR3 nucleotide sequences were found, encoding approximately 2,800,000 unique CDR3 amino acid sequences. The last blood draw occurred 4 weeks after radiation, at the same time as nephrectomy.

Points the paper makes about the study in general: Tracking of blood repertoire dynamics stopped at about 27 days after treatment, with no follow-up past that point. Because pretreatment tumor biopsies were not available, the baseline intratumoral presence of clonotypes could not be determined. In blood, the top tumor clonotypes increased between baseline and 2 weeks post-radiation and then shrank by 4 weeks, which suggests that tumor-resident clones expanded only transiently. Because the trial had a single-armed design, the trial could not examine how radiation dose or scheduling affected the TCR repertoire.

TCR beta libraries were generated from genomic DNA with the immunoSEQ kit, following the manufacturer's recommendations. To prepare libraries, a first multiplex PCR with proprietary primers was run, followed by a second PCR that added unique barcodes, and a bead cleanup was done after each round. A kit-provided positive control reaction and a negative control reaction were included in every sample batch. The final libraries underwent checking on an Agilent 4200 TapeStation D1000 ScreenTape, volumetric pooling, and quantification by qPCR. Sequencing ran on an Illumina NextSeq500 with a MidOutput 150-cycle cartridge, using 156 Read1 and 15 Index1 cycles with kit custom primers. The pooled library was loaded at around 1.1 pM with a 20% PhiX control spike-in. Per the original workflow: Vendor-processed data were analyzed in R, and a clonotype was defined as all T cells sharing the same CDR3 nucleotide sequence. In the clone abundance analyses, frequencies in each sample were normalized to that sample's 10,000 most abundant clones. Before analysis, public T cell clones were removed, and these numbered fewer than six per sample on average. A difference in abundance of at least 32-fold between compartments was used to define tumor-enriched and baseline blood-enriched clonotypes. A beta-binomial differential abundance model was used to identify clonotypes that were expanded or contracted between blood time points. The Baroni-Urbani and Buser coefficient was used to measure tumor-blood repertoire similarity, and groups were compared with two-tailed Wilcoxon tests in R. TCRdb holds this immuneACCESS table with in-frame rearrangements only. Some clones are missing; in checked studies, unresolved V genes explain under half, and the rest has no known cause. Clone size and the V and J calls come from that table; the DNA yielded D and trimming. The sample table shows about 170,000 clones, and around 89% are seen once. Approximately 10% of the sample rests with the top ten.

CDR3 length: 13 amino acids, cysteine to phenylalanine. Only the CDR3 part of the read is kept: 39 bases, read in frame from the first base. The germline V gene specifies WSHSY as CDR1 and SAAADI as CDR2. The sample here was blood, taken from a patient whose treatment included radiotherapy and nephrectomy. The sequence was obtained from a woman between 45 and 65 years old with renal cell carcinoma. This chain is built from TRBV10-2 and TRBJ1-1; the D gene is possibly TRBD1, with 5 bases matching. The CDR3 loop reads CASFEQVNTEAFF. The DNA reads TGCGCAAGCTTTGAACAGGTAAACACTGAAGCTTTCTTT.